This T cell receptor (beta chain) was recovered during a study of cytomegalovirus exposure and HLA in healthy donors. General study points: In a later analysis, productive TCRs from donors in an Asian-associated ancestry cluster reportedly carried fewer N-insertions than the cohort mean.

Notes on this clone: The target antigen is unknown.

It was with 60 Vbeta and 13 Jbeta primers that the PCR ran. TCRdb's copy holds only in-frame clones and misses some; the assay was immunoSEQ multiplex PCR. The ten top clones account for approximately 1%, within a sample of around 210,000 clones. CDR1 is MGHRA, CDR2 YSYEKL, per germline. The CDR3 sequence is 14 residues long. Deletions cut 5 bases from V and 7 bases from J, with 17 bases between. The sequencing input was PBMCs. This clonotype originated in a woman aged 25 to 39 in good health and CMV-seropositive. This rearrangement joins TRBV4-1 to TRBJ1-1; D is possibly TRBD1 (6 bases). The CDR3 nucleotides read TGCGCCAGCAGCTTACCCGTTACAGGGAATGAAGCTTTCTTT. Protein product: CASSLPVTGNEAFF.